This T cell receptor beta chain was observed in a study of T-cell memory formation after mild COVID-19. Broader study findings: Contracting CD4+ clones lay largely in CM and EM, with CD8+ ones residing in EMRA. Researchers could not confirm that second-wave clones peaking on day 37 targeted SARS-CoV-2. Clones contracting across day 15 to 85 had a balanced CD4/CD8 profile; later expanding clones leaned CD4+.

Of note for this clonotype: Its antigen is still unknown.

The CDR3 sequence is 15 residues long. Per the germline V gene, CDR1 is SGHAT and CDR2 is FQNNGV. Trimming took 5 bases from V and 5 from J; bases not matched to a gene: 11. 5'RACE with constant-segment primers built TCRalpha and TCRbeta cDNA libraries with UMIs. TCRdb reanalysed the 5' RACE reads using MiXCR and keeps one entry per CDR3 protein. In the table there are roughly 86,000 distinct CDR3 sequences, about 14% of which are singletons. The TCR was taken from a man between 18 and 35 years old who had mild COVID-19 (a few samples of this study predate the infection). Cell type and time point are not known. The V gene is TRBV11-2, the J gene TRBJ2-5; 7 bases are a match to TRBD2. The sample was PBMCs or a T cell subset sorted from them (not recorded which). The chain's CDR3 is CASSTRLAQSETQYF. DNA of the CDR3: TGTGCCAGCAGCACCCGACTAGCTCAGTCGGAGACCCAGTACTTC.